These 16 T cell receptor beta chains share one sample of origin, sequenced in a study of control samples from healthy donors and cancer patients. The assay was immunoSEQ multiplex PCR, and TCRdb's table has in-frame clones only and misses some. The sample has just over 150,000 clones, 93% seen once. The sequenced sample was blood. The receptors shown here come from a man aged 50 to 60 in good health.

The chain joins TRBV10-1 to TRBJ2-4, with 10 bases identical to TRBD1. V shed 5 bases, J shed 6 bases, and the junction held 7 bases outside the gene matches. The CDR3 covers 15 residues. Germline CDR1 is WNHNN and CDR2 is SYGVQD (reference sequence). CDR3 region: CASSPGTGVGNIQYF. The CDR3 DNA sequence: TGCGCCAGCAGTCCCGGGACAGGGGTGGGAAACATTCAGTACTTC.

CDR3 protein: CAIGRTDNTEAFF. The CDR3 DNA sequence: TGTGCCATCGGCCGGACAGATAACACTGAAGCTTTCTTT. The chain links TRBV10-3 to TRBJ1-1, with D tentatively TRBD1 (6 bases). V was trimmed by 8 bases and J by 2 bases, leaving 12 bases between them. CDR1 is ENHRY and CDR2 is SYGVKD in the germline V gene. The CDR3 is 13 amino acids.

The chain is built from TRBV6-5 and TRBJ2-7, with D maybe TRBD2 (5 bases). The CDR3 has 14 residues. The germline gives CDR1 MNHEY, CDR2 SVGAGI. Trimming removed 5 bases from V and 4 bases from J, with 15 bases in between. CDR3 residues: CASSTSRVSYEQYF. CDR3 DNA: TGTGCCAGCAGTACTAGTCGGGTCTCTTACGAGCAGTACTTC.

The chain uses TRBV5-6 and TRBJ2-5; 9 positions match TRBD1. This CDR3 region has 14 residues. V shed 4 bases and J 2 bases; nucleotides not matched to a gene: 3. Germline values: CDR1 SGHDT, CDR2 YYEEEE. The CDR3 nucleotides read TGTGCCAGCAGCGGAGACAGGGGGCAAGAGACCCAGTACTTC. It encodes CASSGDRGQETQYF.

The chain has TRBV15 and TRBJ2-7; perhaps TRBD2 as D (5 bases). CDR3 length: 13 residues. Germline CDR1 LNHNV, CDR2 YYDKDF (reference sequence). V was cut by 6 bases and J by 1 base, with 10 bases left in between. The CDR3 reads CATRPGWSYEQYF. As DNA, the CDR3 is TGTGCCACCAGGCCGGGATGGTCCTACGAGCAGTACTTC.

The J gene is TRBJ1-3, the V gene TRBV11-2; a possible D gene is TRBD1 (5 bases). V dropped 3 bases and J dropped 0 bases, with 15 bases sitting between them. The CDR3 is 17 residues long. In germline, CDR1 is SGHAT, CDR2 FQNNGV. CDR3 protein: CASSLGRWGASGNTIYF. The CDR3 DNA is TGTGCCAGCAGCTTGGGGAGGTGGGGCGCCTCTGGAAACACCATATATTTT.

The genes are TRBV18 and TRBJ1-1, with D uncertain. The CDR3 loop spans 14 amino acids. V gave up 1 base and J gave up 4 bases, with 10 bases separating them. Germline CDR1 is KGHSH and CDR2 is LQKENI. The CDR3 spells CASSPQSGSTEAFF. The CDR3, as DNA: TGTGCCAGCTCACCACAGTCAGGATCCACTGAAGCTTTCTTT. The full variable domain, completed using reference TRBV18 and TRBJ1-1, is NAGVMQNPRHLVRRRGQEARLRCSPMKGHSHVYWYRQLPEEGLKFMVYLQKENIIDESGMPKERFSAEFPKEGPSILRIQQVVRGDSAAYFCASSPQSGSTEAFFGQGTRLTVV.

The J gene is TRBJ2-2, the V gene TRBV3-1 (or the pseudogene TRBV3-2), with D tentatively TRBD2 (5 bases). Trimming took off 7 bases at V and 6 bases at J, with 12 bases between the two ends. The germline gives CDR1 LGHDT, CDR2 YNNKEL (reference sequence). The CDR3 covers 13 residues. The CDR3 reads CASNLARAGELFF. DNA for the CDR3: TGTGCCAGCAACCTAGCCCGGGCCGGGGAGCTGTTTTTT.

This chain links TRBV10-1 with TRBJ2-7; D call uncertain. V lost 3 bases, J lost 5 bases, and 14 bases lay in between. The CDR3 length is 14 residues. Germline V CDR1 and CDR2: WNHNN, SYGVQD (reference sequence). CDR3 sequence reads: CASSEDLSANEQYF. CDR3 sequence (DNA): TGCGCCAGCAGTGAAGACCTATCCGCCAACGAGCAGTACTTC.

Of note for this clone: The junction shows a germline mismatch at one end, possibly a read error. V usage is TRBV2 and J usage is TRBJ1-3; D call uncertain. The CDR3 totals 14 residues. CDR1 is SNHLY, CDR2 FYNNEI, per germline. The CDR3 DNA follows: TGTGCCAGCAGGGAAGACAACTCTGGAAACACCATATATTTT. The encoded protein is CASREDNSGNTIYF.

This clone appeared a single time. The gene calls are TRBV6-6 and TRBJ2-7; TRBD2 matches 9 bases. The V and J ends lost 4 bases and 1 base, in that order; junction bases with no gene match: 2. The CDR3 is 14 residues long. Germline V CDR1 and CDR2: MNHNY, SVGAGI (reference sequence). The CDR3 reads CASSLTSGSYEQYF. The CDR3, as DNA: TGTGCCAGCAGTTTGACTAGCGGTTCCTACGAGCAGTACTTC.

The chain joins TRBV28 to TRBJ2-1; TRBD2 agrees at 8 bases. CDR1 and CDR2 from the germline V gene are MDHEN and SYDVKM. The CDR3 covers 15 residues. The junction had 5 bases not matched to a gene; V was cut back by 2 bases and J by 5 bases. The CDR3 DNA reads TGTGCCAGCAGTTTAACTAGCGGAAATAACAATGAGCAGTTCTTC. Its protein product is CASSLTSGNNNEQFF.

V gene TRBV6-5 combines with J gene TRBJ2-7; the D is unclear. This CDR3 has 13 residues. The V gene's germline CDR1 is MNHEY and CDR2 SVGAGI. V lost 0 bases to trimming and J lost 6 bases, with 9 bases between them. Written as DNA, the CDR3 is TGTGCCAGCAGTTACTCAGCCTGGGTCGAGCAGTACTTC. Translated, it gives CASSYSAWVEQYF.

The CDR3 sequence is CASSPGTRYEQFF. The CDR3 nucleotides are TGTGCCAGCAGCCCCGGGACTAGGTATGAGCAGTTCTTC. The V gene is TRBV3-1 (or the pseudogene TRBV3-2), the J gene TRBJ2-1; 8 bases line up with TRBD2. The CDR3 totals 13 residues. CDR1 is LGHDT, CDR2 YNNKEL, per germline (reference sequence). J was trimmed by 8 bases and V by 4 bases; bases with no gene match: 4.

The rearrangement uses TRBV7-9 and TRBJ2-5, with TRBD2 matching over 8 bases. This CDR3 is 14 amino acids long. The J segment lost 1 base and the V segment lost 5 bases, leaving 3 bases of the junction unmatched. Germline V CDR1 and CDR2: SEHNR, FQNEAQ (reference sequence). CDR3 amino acids: CASSREGRQETQYF. Here the CDR3 DNA reads TGTGCCAGCAGCCGGGAGGGACGCCAAGAGACCCAGTACTTC.

The chain employs TRBV5-6 and TRBJ2-3, with D perhaps matching TRBD1 (5 bases). V was trimmed by 5 bases and J by 4 bases, leaving 23 bases between them. The CDR3 is 17 residues long. The germline V gene has CDR1 SGHDT and CDR2 YYEEEE. CDR3: CASRNWGGRAPPDTQYF. The CDR3 coding sequence is TGTGCCAGCAGGAATTGGGGTGGCAGGGCCCCGCCAGATACGCAGTATTTT.